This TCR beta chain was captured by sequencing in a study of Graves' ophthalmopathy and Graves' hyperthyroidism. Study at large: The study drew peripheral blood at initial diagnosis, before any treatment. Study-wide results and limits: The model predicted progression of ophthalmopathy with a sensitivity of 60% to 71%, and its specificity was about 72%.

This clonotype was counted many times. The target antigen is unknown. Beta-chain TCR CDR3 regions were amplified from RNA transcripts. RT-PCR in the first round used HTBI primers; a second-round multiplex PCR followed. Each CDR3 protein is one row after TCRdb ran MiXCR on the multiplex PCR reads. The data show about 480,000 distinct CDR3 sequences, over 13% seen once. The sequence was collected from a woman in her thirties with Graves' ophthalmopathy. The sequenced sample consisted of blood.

The CDR3 bases are TGTGCCAGCAGCCCCCAAAGGGTACCAAATAGCAATCAGCCCCAGCATTTT. It specifies CASSPQRVPNSNQPQHF. The chain recombines TRBV7-8 with TRBJ1-5; D remains ambiguous. The V end was cut by 5 bases, the J end by 0 bases, with 17 bases between. The germline CDR1 and CDR2 sequences are SGHVS and FQNEAQ. This CDR3 is built from 17 residues.